Listed here is a single T cell receptor beta chain. Its antigen is as yet unknown. The data belong to a study of T-cell reconstitution after alpha-beta-depleted transplantation in children. Study-level results: Diversity and T-cell counts at one year after transplant derived mostly from new T cells. Recipient T cells and thymic progenitors that survived gave rise to the high TCRbeta diversity observed at day 60 in some patients. Several hundred graft clones that had expanded were reportedly the source of alpha-beta T cells about two months after transplant.

A TCRbeta library incorporating unique molecular identifiers was prepared. TCRdb called the PCR reads again in MiXCR, with one record for every CDR3 protein. This sample has some 830,000 distinct CDR3 sequences; about 15% occur once, and the top ten carry around 5.3%. The CDR3 is 18 residues long. Germline-derived CDR1 and CDR2 are SNHLY and FYNNEI. V lost 0 bases and J 6 bases, leaving 20 bases between the germline ends. The chain links TRBV2 to TRBJ2-2; D may be TRBD2 (6 bases). The receptor comes from a male patient younger than 18 who had a stem cell transplant for acute lymphoblastic leukemia, so the T cells may come from the graft donor. Sequenced material: PBMCs, mostly from graft donor cells, taken 360 days after TCRalphabeta/CD19-depleted stem cell transplant. The CDR3 reads CASSEALLDGLISGELFF. In nucleotides, the CDR3 is TGTGCCAGCAGTGAAGCGCTTCTCGACGGACTAATCTCCGGGGAGCTGTTTTTT.